The rows below give T cell receptor beta chains drawn from one sample of a study of spatial heterogeneity in lung cancer. MiXCR, applied by TCRdb to the 5' RACE reads, yields one record per CDR3 protein. This table has 760 or so distinct CDR3 sequences, approximately 15% appearing once. This specimen consisted of lung tumor tissue, obtained at surgery. The receptor source for this set is a male donor with early-stage non-small cell lung cancer. Both conserved end residues are part of each CDR3. The D gene is left open where the match is weak. The size field is filled for only some rows; it gives once, few, many or a size class.

v_call	d_call	cdr3_length	clone_size	j_call	cdr3_nt	cdr3_aa
TRBV5-1	.	14	large	TRBJ1-1	TGCGCCAGCAGCTATGACATTCGAGACACTGAAGCTTTCTTT	CASSYDIRDTEAFF
TRBV20-1	.	12	medium-sized	TRBJ1-5	TGCAGTGCTGTGCGGGGGAATCAGCCCCAGCATTTT	CSAVRGNQPQHF
TRBV28	.	14	.	TRBJ2-1	TGTGCCAGCAGTTTAGGGAGCTCCTACAATGAGCAGTTCTTC	CASSLGSSYNEQFF
TRBV28	.	11	large	TRBJ2-5	TGTGCCAGCGGGACCCAAGAGACCCAGTACTTC	CASGTQETQYF
TRBV7-3	.	15	.	TRBJ2-7	TGTGCCAGCAGCCCCGGGCGGGGCAGCGCCTACGAGCAGTACTTC	CASSPGRGSAYEQYF
TRBV7-2	.	14	medium-sized	TRBJ1-2	TGTGCCAGCAGCTTAACCCCGGACGTTACCGGCTACACCTTC	CASSLTPDVTGYTF
TRBV7-8	TRBD1	15	medium-sized	TRBJ2-5	TGTGCCAGCAGCTTAGCGGGGACAGGACAAGAGACCCAGTACTTC	CASSLAGTGQETQYF
TRBV6-6	.	16	medium-sized	TRBJ1-6	TGTGCCAGCAGTTACTCACAGCGGGCGCGTAATTCACCCCTCCACTTT	CASSYSQRARNSPLHF
TRBV11-2	.	15	few	TRBJ2-5	TGTGCCAGCAGCTTGGGGAATCGATACCAAGAGACCCAGTACTTC	CASSLGNRYQETQYF
TRBV12-3/TRBV12-4	TRBD2	14	.	TRBJ2-7	TGTGCCAGCAGTTTCTCTAGCGGGGCCTACGAGCAGTACTTC	CASSFSSGAYEQYF
TRBV6-1	.	11	.	TRBJ2-1	TGTGCCAGCAGTGAATTCAATGAGCAGTCCTTC	CASSEFNEQSF
TRBV11-1	TRBD1	15	large	TRBJ2-1	TGTGCCAGCAGTCCGGGACAGGGGGCTTACAATGAGCAGTTCTTC	CASSPGQGAYNEQFF
TRBV11-2	.	14	large	TRBJ1-1	TGTGCCAGCAGCTTAGGGACAGCAAGCACTGAAGCTTTCTTT	CASSLGTASTEAFF
TRBV12-3/TRBV12-4	TRBD1	17	medium-sized	TRBJ1-5	TGTGCCAGCAGTTCCCCGGGACAGGGATATAGCAATCAGCCCCAGCATTTT	CASSSPGQGYSNQPQHF